Listed here are 2 T cell receptor beta chains from one sample, sequenced in a study of T cells in localized non-small cell lung cancer. TCRdb's copy holds only in-frame clones and misses some; the assay was immunoSEQ multiplex PCR. The table includes around 70,000 clones, roughly 90% detected once. This specimen consisted of peripheral blood, obtained before any cancer treatment. Every receptor here comes from a male donor aged 60 or over with stage III squamous cell lung carcinoma.

The J gene is TRBJ1-2, the V gene TRBV28; D gene uncertain. The V and J ends lost 8 bases and 2 bases respectively, with 21 bases between them. The germline gives CDR1 MDHEN, CDR2 SYDVKM. CDR3 size: 16 residues. CDR3 protein: CASRLLGALLNYGYTF. The CDR3 nucleotides are TGTGCCAGCCGACTACTGGGAGCCCTCCTAAACTATGGCTACACCTTC.

This clone was counted once. This chain connects TRBV7-2 to TRBJ2-7, with D possibly TRBD1 on 5 matching bases. V shed 5 bases and J shed 3 bases, with 17 bases lying between them. The germline V gene encodes CDR1 SGHTA and CDR2 FQGNSA. The CDR3 length is 15 residues. CDR3 amino acids: CASSTQPRVGYEQYF. Here the CDR3 DNA reads TGTGCCAGCAGCACCCAGCCCAGGGTCGGCTACGAGCAGTACTTC.